The present TCR beta chain was sequenced within a study of cytomegalovirus exposure and HLA in healthy donors. Study-wide points: Later analysis revealed greater clonal expansion in HLA-associated TCR beta chains than in equally common others. In a later analysis, HLA-C alleles had the fewest associated TCRs, DRB1 alleles the most. There were three CMV-associated chains whose specificity for CMV antigens was confirmed in vitro.

Researchers ran the PCR with 60 Vbeta and 13 Jbeta primers. In the authors' workflow: A later analysis tallied tens of millions of unique TCR beta chains, some 12 million of them shared. Sequencing used immunoSEQ multiplex PCR; TCRdb keeps in-frame clones, though not all of them. The V and J calls and clone size come from that table; D and trimming were worked out from the DNA. The top ten hold 8% of the sample, which has 250,000 or so clones, about 80% seen once. By share of the sample, this clone is medium-sized. The antigen is unknown. This CDR3 spans 14 amino acids. J gave up 4 bases and V 8 bases, and 5 bases lay outside the gene matches. Germline CDR1 MGHRA, CDR2 YSYEKL.

V gene TRBV4-1 combines with J gene TRBJ2-2; 9 nucleotides line up with TRBD1. The TCR was taken from an older woman in good health and CMV-seropositive. Sequenced input: PBMCs. The CDR3 loop reads CASGRDRATGELFF. CDR3 nucleotides: TGCGCCAGCGGACGGGACAGGGCCACCGGGGAGCTGTTTTTT.